Following are 27 T cell receptor beta chains from one sample sequenced in a study of CD8+ T cells in alopecia areata. This sample's treatment: oral pan-JAK inhibitor, 5-10 mg twice daily. Following RNA extraction, reverse transcription yielded cDNA that acted as the sequencing template. Data came from immunoSEQ multiplex PCR; TCRdb stores just in-frame clones and leaves some out. Here the sample spans 150,000 to 200,000 clones, over 55% being singletons. The sample consisted of CD4+ T cells sorted from blood, taken at week 24, from a patient treated with tofacitinib. These receptors were obtained from a human donor with alopecia areata.

This clone came up a few times. This chain joins TRBV30 and TRBJ1-2; 9 bases are shared with TRBD1. CDR1 and CDR2 from the germline V gene are GTSNPN and SVGIG (reference sequence). Germline trimming cut 4 bases from V and 7 bases from J; bases unmatched to any gene: 7. This CDR3 has 13 residues. CDR3: CAWIQGALTGYTF. The DNA for the CDR3 is TGTGCCTGGATACAGGGGGCATTGACTGGCTACACCTTC.

The J gene is TRBJ2-1, the V gene TRBV30, with TRBD2 identical over 10 bases. This CDR3 is 14 amino acids long. Germline assignment: CDR1 GTSNPN and CDR2 SVGIG (reference sequence). Losses at the gene ends were 0 bases for V and 8 bases for J; bases not matched to a gene: 4. The CDR3 bases are TGTGCCTGGAGTGTTGTAGCGGGGGGATATGAGCAGTTCTTC. This translates into CAWSVVAGGYEQFF.

This sequence joins TRBV29-1 and TRBJ1-1, with D perhaps TRBD1 (5 bases). The CDR3 loop spans 13 amino acids. V was pared by 5 bases and J by 3 bases, with 13 bases between. Germline loops: CDR1 SQVTM, CDR2 ANQGSEA. The CDR3 nucleotides read TGCAGCGTTTCTCCACGACAGCACACTGAAGCTTTCTTT. The encoded protein is CSVSPRQHTEAFF.

The chain carries TRBV30 and TRBJ2-7; D is possibly TRBD1 (6 bases). V lost 4 bases and J lost 4, with 11 bases in between. Germline V gene data show CDR1 as GTSNPN and CDR2 as SVGIG (reference sequence). This CDR3 has 12 amino acids. CDR3 sequence: CAWNRAEYEQYF. Written as DNA, the CDR3 is TGTGCCTGGAACAGGGCGGAATACGAGCAGTACTTC.

V gene TRBV2 combines with J gene TRBJ1-1, with 7 nucleotides matching TRBD1. The germline gives CDR1 SNHLY, CDR2 FYNNEI. V gave up 6 bases and J gave up 1 base; unmatched junction bases: 2. This CDR3 is built from 13 residues. This CDR3 reads CASRRQGNTEAFF. The CDR3, as DNA: TGTGCCAGCAGACGACAGGGGAACACTGAAGCTTTCTTT.

The chain uses TRBV30 and TRBJ1-4; D is uncertain. Deletions cut 4 bases from V and 7 bases from J, with 7 bases between. Germline lookup yields CDR1 GTSNPN and CDR2 SVGIG (reference sequence). The CDR3 sequence is 11 residues long. Here the CDR3 DNA reads TGTGCCTGGAATGTCGGTGAAAAACTGTTTTTT. Protein: CAWNVGEKLFF.

The chain couples TRBV2 to TRBJ2-7; D is unresolved. Trimming took 2 bases from V and 6 from J, leaving 17 bases between them. The CDR3 covers 15 residues. The germline V gene has CDR1 SNHLY and CDR2 FYNNEI. CDR3 residues: CASSETRPPYSEQYF. CDR3 coding DNA: TGTGCCAGCAGTGAAACCAGGCCACCATACAGCGAGCAGTACTTC.

The rearrangement joins TRBV29-1 to TRBJ2-1; D tentatively fits TRBD1 or TRBD2 (5 bases each). The germline CDR1 and CDR2 sequences are SQVTM and ANQGSEA. The CDR3 is 12 residues long. CDR3 region: CSFGTIGNEQFF. CDR3 coding DNA: TGCAGTTTCGGGACCATTGGGAATGAGCAGTTCTTC.

The chain combines TRBV13 with TRBJ1-4, with D possibly TRBD1 on 5 matching bases. V shed 3 bases and J shed 10 bases, with 9 bases lying between them. Germline CDR1 and CDR2: PRHDT and FYEKMQ (reference sequence). CDR3 length equals 12 residues. The CDR3: CASSFPGAKLFF. CDR3 DNA sequence: TGTGCCAGCAGCTTTCCCGGGGCAAAACTGTTTTTT.

V usage is TRBV29-1 and J usage is TRBJ1-2, with 12 bases lining up with TRBD1. J gave up 5 bases and V 6 bases, and 13 bases lay outside the gene matches. The V gene's germline CDR1 is SQVTM and CDR2 ANQGSEA. The CDR3 has 16 residues. The CDR3 DNA sequence: TGCAGCGTCCTCTTACCCGTGGGACAGGGGGCGTATGGCTACACCTTC. The encoded protein is CSVLLPVGQGAYGYTF.

The genes are TRBV9 and TRBJ2-1; 8 bases fit TRBD2. This CDR3 contains 16 residues. Germline values: CDR1 SGDLS, CDR2 YYNGEE. The trim removed 0 bases at V and 4 bases at J, leaving 6 bases unmatched. The CDR3 DNA reads TGTGCCAGCAGCGTAGAGGCGGGGGGCCTATACAATGAGCAGTTCTTC. Its protein is CASSVEAGGLYNEQFF.

The chain couples TRBV5-1 to TRBJ2-7, with D perhaps TRBD2 (7 bases). Germline CDR1 is SGHRS and CDR2 is YFSETQ. The CDR3 consists of 14 residues. Trimming took off 3 bases at V and 6 bases at J, with 16 bases between the two ends. The CDR3 DNA follows: TGCGCCAGCAGCTGGACGGGGGGCCGGAGCGAGCAGTACTTC. Protein sequence: CASSWTGGRSEQYF. The full variable domain, its missing parts supplied by reference TRBV5-1 and TRBJ2-7, is KAGVTQTPRYLIKTRGQQVTLSCSPISGHRSVSWYQQTPGQGLQFLFEYFSETQRNKGNFPGRFSGRQFSNSRSEMNVSTLELGDSALYLCASSWTGGRSEQYFGPGTRLTVT.

In nucleotides, the CDR3 is TGCAGCGTCGCACAGCGGCCCTACGAGCAGTACTTC. This translates into CSVAQRPYEQYF. The rearrangement uses TRBV29-1 and TRBJ2-7, with D tentatively TRBD2 (5 bases). This CDR3 comprises 12 residues. With 6 bases removed from V and 2 bases from J, the gap between germline ends came to 11 bases. CDR1 is SQVTM and CDR2 is ANQGSEA in the germline V gene.

The CDR3 loop reads CASSQDLGVAGEQYF. The CDR3 DNA reads as TGCGCCAGCAGCCAAGATCTCGGGGTCGCAGGGGAGCAGTACTTC. The chain couples TRBV4-3 to TRBJ2-7; D tentatively fits TRBD1 or TRBD2 (5 bases each). CDR1 and CDR2 from the germline V gene are LGHNA and YSLEER. V was cut by 0 bases and J by 7 bases, with 16 bases left in between. The CDR3 totals 15 residues.

The chain couples TRBV19 to TRBJ2-6, with TRBD1 as a possible D gene (5 bases). This CDR3 has 15 residues. V was trimmed by 6 bases and J by 1 base, leaving 10 bases between them. From germline, CDR1 is LNHDA and CDR2 SQIVND (reference sequence). CDR3: CASRPQGSGANVLTF. The DNA for the CDR3 is TGTGCCAGTAGACCGCAGGGATCTGGGGCCAACGTCCTGACTTTC.

The chain recombines TRBV2 with TRBJ1-2; D is ambiguous. V was shortened by 7 bases and J by 8 bases, with 11 bases between the two germline ends. CDR1 is SNHLY, CDR2 FYNNEI, per germline. The CDR3 is 11 amino acids. The CDR3 region has the DNA TGTGCCAGCAATGGGGAAGGAGGCTACACCTTC. This encodes CASNGEGGYTF.

The rearrangement joins TRBV29-1 to TRBJ1-5, with D unresolved. With 7 bases removed from V and 5 bases from J, the gap between germline ends came to 9 bases. Germline V gene lookup returns CDR1 SQVTM and CDR2 ANQGSEA. The CDR3 is made up of 11 amino acids. This CDR3 reads CSAKSYQPQHF. The CDR3 DNA reads TGCAGCGCCAAGTCTTATCAGCCCCAGCATTTT.

The V and J genes are TRBV25-1 and TRBJ1-1, with D unresolved. The germline V gene has CDR1 MGHDK and CDR2 SYGVNS. This CDR3 spans 12 amino acids. Trimming removed 2 bases at V and 8 bases at J, with 9 bases between. The CDR3 protein is CASSEGRREAFF. The CDR3 coding sequence is TGTGCCAGCAGTGAAGGCAGAAGAGAAGCTTTCTTT.

This sequence joins TRBV10-3 and TRBJ2-2; D possibly corresponds to TRBD2 (6 bases). V lost 11 bases to trimming and J lost 2 bases, with 21 bases between them. This CDR3 region has 16 residues. Germline V gives CDR1 ENHRY, CDR2 SYGVKD. CDR3: CALYRESGINTGELFF. The CDR3 DNA reads TGTGCCCTTTACCGGGAGTCGGGGATAAACACCGGGGAGCTGTTTTTT.

The chain joins TRBV7-3 to TRBJ2-1, with a tentative D call TRBD2 (6 bases). The V gene's germline CDR1 is SGHTA and CDR2 FQGTGA. This CDR3 spans 13 amino acids. Trimming shortened V by 5 bases and J by 9 bases, and 14 bases separated the two germline ends. CDR3 residues: CASSPLSGGEQFF. The CDR3 DNA sequence: TGTGCCAGCAGCCCCCTGTCCGGGGGTGAGCAGTTCTTC.

CDR3 in DNA: TGCAGCGTTTGCCGAGAGCGGGGGGACACTGAAGCTTTCTTT. This translates into CSVCRERGDTEAFF. This chain links TRBV29-1 with TRBJ1-1, with D tentatively TRBD1 (5 bases). CDR1 and CDR2 (germline): SQVTM, ANQGSEA. The CDR3 has 14 amino acids. Between the trimmed V and J ends, which lost 5 bases and 3 bases, there was a span of 16 bases.

The gene calls are TRBV11-2 and TRBJ1-6; D remains ambiguous. The CDR3 has 14 residues. Trimming took 3 bases from V and 7 from J, leaving 10 bases between them. Germline assignment: CDR1 SGHAT and CDR2 FQNNGV. The CDR3: CASSFSQINSPLHF. The CDR3 DNA is TGTGCCAGCAGCTTCAGCCAGATAAATTCACCCCTCCACTTT.

The chain recombines TRBV29-1 with TRBJ2-3; 10 bases map to TRBD2. CDR1 and CDR2 (germline): SQVTM, ANQGSEA. The CDR3 is made up of 14 amino acids. The V and J ends lost 6 bases and 2 bases, in that order; junction bases with no gene match: 5. CDR3 in DNA: TGCAGCGTCAATAGCGGGGGGATCACAGATACGCAGTATTTT. Translating it yields CSVNSGGITDTQYF.

This sequence joins TRBV2 and TRBJ2-3; TRBD1 matches at 7 bases. The germline V gene has CDR1 SNHLY and CDR2 FYNNEI. The CDR3 runs to 13 residues. With 6 bases clipped from V and 5 bases from J, the junction kept 5 bases outside the gene matches. Here the CDR3 reads CASRDTGVDTQYF. In DNA form, the CDR3 reads TGTGCCAGCAGGGATACAGGGGTAGATACGCAGTATTTT.

This rearrangement joins TRBV6-5 to TRBJ1-2; tentative D call: TRBD1 (6 bases). The CDR3 consists of 14 residues. Germline V CDR1 and CDR2: MNHEY, SVGAGI. V gave up 5 bases and J gave up 4 bases, with 14 bases separating them. CDR3 DNA sequence: TGTGCCAGCAGTGCGGACAGTAGAGCCTATGGCTACACCTTC. Encoded protein: CASSADSRAYGYTF.

This sequence joins TRBV19 and TRBJ1-2, with D uncertain. V dropped 5 bases and J dropped 8 bases, with 21 bases sitting between them. CDR1 and CDR2 (germline): LNHDA, SQIVND (reference sequence). CDR3 length: 15 amino acids. CDR3 bases: TGTGCCAGTAGTCTATCCCGGCAGCCTCAGTGGGGCTACACCTTC. The encoded protein is CASSLSRQPQWGYTF.

This chain uses TRBV5-4 with TRBJ1-2, with 7 bases fitting TRBD1. The trim removed 1 base at V and 7 bases at J, leaving 10 bases unmatched. CDR1 and CDR2 from the germline V gene are SGHNT and YYREEE (reference sequence). The length of the CDR3 is 15 residues. The CDR3 is CASSLTGPQGVGYTF. The CDR3, as DNA: TGTGCCAGCAGCTTGACGGGGCCCCAGGGGGTTGGCTACACCTTC.